These T cell receptor beta chains were read from a single sample in a study of T cell repertoires in cytomegalovirus infection. TCRdb fed the reads into MiXCR, producing one record per CDR3 protein. The repertoire includes some 150,000 distinct CDR3 sequences, roughly 6% of them detected once, and roughly 17% sits in the top ten. The material sequenced was PBMCs. These receptors were collected from a human donor in good health (CMV status not recorded). Some clones in this sample may be carry-over from other donors' samples. The CDR3 runs from the conserved cysteine through the conserved F or W. Not every row has a clone size; where given, it reads once, few, many or a size class.

clone_size,v_call,j_call,cdr3_length,cdr3_aa
few,TRBV2,TRBJ1-2,12,CASSDRNYGYTF
NA,TRBV28,TRBJ2-7,13,CAVRGGLTYEQYF
many,TRBV7-9,TRBJ1-5,12,CASSQGSQPQHF
many,TRBV15,TRBJ2-7,19,CATSRFSASGGNYNYEQYF
NA,TRBV3-1,TRBJ1-1,13,CASSRRSGPEAFF
many,TRBV7-3,TRBJ1-2,14,CASSQTGGEYGYTF
NA,TRBV12-3/TRBV12-4,TRBJ2-5,13,CASSPGRWETQYF
few,TRBV5-5,TRBJ2-2,13,CASSFRATGELFF
few,TRBV12-3/TRBV12-4,TRBJ2-3,13,CASSLSPHWAQYF
many,TRBV18,TRBJ2-1,14,CASSPSQTGEREFF
many,TRBV7-2,TRBJ1-1,13,CASTLAGGTEAFF
many,TRBV7-2,TRBJ2-5,13,CASSPRLQETQYF
many,TRBV11-3,TRBJ2-1,14,CASSLGGGHNEQFF
few,TRBV2,TRBJ2-1,16,CASSERRQGGYNEQFF
many,TRBV7-8,TRBJ1-1,15,CASRKGESMNTEAFF
NA,TRBV20-1,TRBJ1-5,12,CSARNGNQPQHF
few,TRBV29-1,TRBJ1-2,13,CSVLIGVGYGYTF
NA,TRBV7-3,TRBJ1-1,12,CASSFGGIEAFF
few,TRBV28,TRBJ2-3,15,CASSSSPRPTDTQYF
NA,TRBV5-5,TRBJ2-2,15,CASSFLRGNTGELFF
many,TRBV15,TRBJ1-1,15,CATSREGAMNTEAFF
few,TRBV10-3,TRBJ1-1,13,CASRSEGYTEAFF
NA,TRBV28,TRBJ2-3,14,CASSPKTGSDTQYF
few,TRBV5-4,TRBJ2-3,13,CASSLPRREAQYF
many,TRBV18,TRBJ1-5,14,CASSLRQGEQPQHF
many,TRBV7-3,TRBJ2-1,13,CASSLEVEDEQFF
few,TRBV19,TRBJ1-1,15,CASSIARGVNTEAFF
many,TRBV7-2,TRBJ2-5,14,CASSIDRSQETQYF